The source of this TCR beta chain is a study of naive and memory T cell subsets. Both TRBC1 and TRBC2 were covered by a beta constant-region primer of two equimolar oligonucleotides. Ligated cDNA was amplified by four rounds of PCR with nested alpha and beta constant-region primers and SP2. TCRdb re-called the UMI-ligation and nested PCR reads with MiXCR, one entry per CDR3 protein. The table records tens of thousands of distinct CDR3 sequences, roughly 7% of them present only once. Study-wide findings and caveats: Each distinct alpha or beta sequence counts as one clonotype.

This clonotype was observed a few times. Antigen specificity is unknown. Sequenced sample: central memory CD4+ T cells from blood. The TCR originated in a human donor in good health.

CDR3 in DNA: TGCGCCAGCACCCCAACCCCAGGGGATAATCAGCCCCAGCATTTT. Translation: CASTPTPGDNQPQHF. The genes are TRBV4-1 and TRBJ1-5, with D perhaps TRBD1 (6 bases). The CDR3 sequence is 15 residues long. Between the trimmed V and J ends, which lost 7 bases and 4 bases, there was a span of 17 bases. Germline CDR1 and CDR2: MGHRA and YSYEKL.